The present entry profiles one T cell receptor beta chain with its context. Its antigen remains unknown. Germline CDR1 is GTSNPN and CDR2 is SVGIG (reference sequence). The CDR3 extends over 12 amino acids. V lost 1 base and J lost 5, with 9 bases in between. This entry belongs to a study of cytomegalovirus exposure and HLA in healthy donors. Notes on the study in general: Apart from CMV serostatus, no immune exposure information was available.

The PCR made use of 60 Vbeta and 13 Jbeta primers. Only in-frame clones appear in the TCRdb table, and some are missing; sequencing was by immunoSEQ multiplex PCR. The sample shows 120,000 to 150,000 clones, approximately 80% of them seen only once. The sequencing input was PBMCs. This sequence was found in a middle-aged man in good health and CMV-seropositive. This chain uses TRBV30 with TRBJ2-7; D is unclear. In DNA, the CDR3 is TGTGCCTGGAGTGCCTTAACGGACGAGCAGTACTTC. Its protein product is CAWSALTDEQYF. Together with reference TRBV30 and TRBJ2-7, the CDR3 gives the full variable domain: SQTIHQWPATLVQPVGSPLSLECTVEGTSNPNLYWYRQAAGRGLQLLFYSVGIGQISSEVPQNLSASRPQDRQFILSSKKLLLSDSGFYLCAWSALTDEQYFGPGTRLTVT.